The 18 T cell receptor beta chains below all came from one sample that was sequenced in a study of T-cell reconstitution after alpha-beta-depleted transplantation in children. Preparing the TCRbeta library involved the use of unique molecular identifiers. TCRdb analysed the PCR reads with MiXCR anew, one entry per CDR3 protein. The sample includes hundreds of thousands of distinct CDR3 sequences, about an eighth seen only once; the top ten take 0.79%. The sequences come from PBMCs, collected before TCRalphabeta/CD19-depleted stem cell transplant. The receptors were sampled from a girl between 2 and 10 years old with congenital amegakaryocytic thrombocytopenia, due to receive a stem cell transplant.

The chain links TRBV6-1 to TRBJ2-1; tentatively, D is TRBD2 (6 bases). CDR1 and CDR2 from the germline V gene are MNHNS and SASEGT. V lost 8 bases to trimming and J lost 6 bases, with 14 bases between them. This CDR3 has 13 amino acids. CDR3 residues: CASGRSITNEQFF. DNA for the CDR3: TGTGCCAGCGGGAGGTCCATCACCAATGAGCAGTTCTTC.

The table lists this clonotype with many counts. V gene TRBV5-1 combines with J gene TRBJ2-5; D gene ambiguous. The ends were cut back, 1 base at V and 0 bases at J, with 13 bases in the middle. CDR1 is SGHRS and CDR2 is YFSETQ in the germline V gene. The CDR3 length is 16 residues. The DNA for the CDR3 is TGCGCCAGCAGCTTGCATCCGGAAAGGTACCAAGAGACCCAGTACTTC. Residues: CASSLHPERYQETQYF. The whole variable domain, remainder taken from reference TRBV5-1 and TRBJ2-5, is KAGVTQTPRYLIKTRGQQVTLSCSPISGHRSVSWYQQTPGQGLQFLFEYFSETQRNKGNFPGRFSGRQFSNSRSEMNVSTLELGDSALYLCASSLHPERYQETQYFGPGTRLLVL.

Comment on this clonotype: A much larger clone is a single base away; this may be a read error. This chain connects TRBV7-9 to TRBJ1-1, with D hard to call. V was pared by 5 bases and J by 4 bases, with 8 bases between. CDR3 size: 12 residues. The germline V gene has CDR1 SEHNR and CDR2 FQNEAQ (reference sequence). CDR3 coding DNA: TGTGCCAGCAGCGCACCGAGCACTGAAGCTTTCTTT. This codes for CASSAPSTEAFF. The full variable domain, its missing parts supplied by reference TRBV7-9 and TRBJ1-1, is DTGVSQNPRHKITKRGQNVTFRCDPISEHNRLYWYRQTLGQGPEFLTYFQNEAQLEKSRLLSDRFSAERPKGSFSTLEIQRTEQGDSAMYLCASSAPSTEAFFGQGTRLTVV.

There are many counts of this clonotype. V is TRBV7-2 and J is TRBJ2-7; D is tentatively TRBD1 or TRBD2 (5 bases each). The V and J ends lost 3 bases and 2 bases respectively, with 17 bases between them. Germline loops: CDR1 SGHTA, CDR2 FQGNSA. CDR3 size: 16 residues. The CDR3 coding sequence is TGTGCCAGCAGCTTGTTGTTGACGGGACGGACCTACGAGCAGTACTTC. Residues: CASSLLLTGRTYEQYF.

The rearrangement links TRBV12-3 or TRBV12-4 to TRBJ1-1; D is unresolved. Trimming left V 7 bases short and J 7 bases short, with 19 bases between. The CDR3 contains 14 residues. CDR3 DNA: TGTGCCAGCACCTATAACGGCAGGAGAGTTGAAGCTTTCTTT. This codes for CASTYNGRRVEAFF.

This clonotype was seen a few times. This chain joins TRBV28 and TRBJ1-2; 7 bases fit TRBD1. This CDR3 has 11 amino acids. V was pared by 6 bases and J by 6 bases, with 1 base of the junction left unmatched. CDR1 and CDR2 (germline): MDHEN, SYDVKM. The CDR3 loop is CASRTGHGYTF. The CDR3 DNA reads TGTGCCAGCAGGACAGGGCATGGCTACACCTTC.

In its sample, this clonotype was seen a few times. The V call is TRBV12-3 or TRBV12-4, the J call TRBJ2-1; D remains unclear. The CDR3 covers 16 residues. Trimming removed 6 bases at V and 6 bases at J, with 21 bases between. The CDR3 sequence: CASSDPSSQTLNEQFF. The CDR3 DNA follows: TGTGCCAGCAGCGATCCCAGTAGCCAAACCCTCAATGAGCAGTTCTTC.

In its sample, this clonotype was seen many times. The rearrangement links TRBV20-1 to TRBJ2-2; no clear D. The CDR3 consists of 14 residues. The germline V and J ends were trimmed by 6 bases and 4 bases, with 15 bases remaining between them. Germline V gene data show CDR1 as DFQATT and CDR2 as SNEGSKA (reference sequence). CDR3 bases: TGCAGTGCCCCCGACCAAACGACCACCGGGGAGCTGTTTTTT. Translated, it gives CSAPDQTTTGELFF.

This clonotype appeared many times. The chain links TRBV12-3 or TRBV12-4 to TRBJ2-7; D unclear. Trimming took off 2 bases at V and 12 bases at J, with 23 bases between the two ends. This CDR3 is built from 15 residues. CDR3 DNA sequence: TGTGCCAGCAGTTTATCGCTGACGGGCACTGGGCAGGCGTACTTC. Translating gives CASSLSLTGTGQAYF.

Ten or more counts support this clonotype. This chain links TRBV5-1 with TRBJ2-4, with 10 bases matching TRBD2. Germline CDR1 reads SGHRS; CDR2 reads YFSETQ. V dropped 0 bases and J dropped 1; count of bases not matched to a gene: 7. This CDR3 is built from 18 residues. The CDR3 loop is CASSLASSGSRAKNIQYF. The CDR3 nucleotides are TGCGCCAGCAGCTTGGCTTCTAGCGGGAGTCGGGCCAAAAACATTCAGTACTTC.

This chain uses TRBV29-1 with TRBJ2-1, with D unresolved. V shed 6 bases and J shed 8 bases, with 11 bases lying between them. Germline V lookup: CDR1 SQVTM, CDR2 ANQGSEA. The CDR3 contains 11 residues. The CDR3 coding sequence is TGCAGCGTCGAAAACTTGGATGAGCAGTTCTTC. It is translated as CSVENLDEQFF.

This clonotype was observed a handful of times. This chain connects TRBV29-1 to TRBJ2-3; unclear D gene. Trimming stripped 3 bases from V and 6 bases from J, with 7 bases between. The CDR3 is made up of 11 amino acids. Germline CDR1 SQVTM, CDR2 ANQGSEA. This CDR3 is CSVDRVDTQYF. DNA of the CDR3: TGCAGCGTTGATAGGGTGGATACGCAGTATTTT.

This clonotype was counted many times. The genes are TRBV20-1 and TRBJ2-7; D is possibly TRBD2 (6 bases). There are 14 residues in the CDR3. Trimming left V 4 bases short and J 6 bases short, with 19 bases between. Germline CDR1 reads DFQATT; CDR2 reads SNEGSKA (reference sequence). The CDR3 DNA sequence: TGCAGTGCTAATCTACTAGCTTCCACTGGCGAGCAGTACTTC. It codes for CSANLLASTGEQYF.

This clonotype was seen many times. The rearrangement joins TRBV27 to TRBJ2-1; no firm D call. This CDR3 contains 13 residues. Germline CDR1 is MNHEY and CDR2 is SMNVEV (reference sequence). V lost 3 bases to trimming and J lost 5 bases, with 8 bases between them. CDR3 region: CASSFPGNNEQFF. DNA for the CDR3: TGTGCCAGCAGTTTCCCGGGCAACAATGAGCAGTTCTTC.

J is TRBJ2-2 and V is TRBV14; 8 bases line up with TRBD2. Germline assignment: CDR1 SGHDN and CDR2 FVKESK. The CDR3 totals 15 residues. After removal of 3 bases from V and 6 bases from J, the junction contained 6 bases not matched to a gene. CDR3 coding DNA: TGTGCCAGCAGCCAGACGGGAGGGCCCCCCGGGGAGCTGTTTTTT. Translated: CASSQTGGPPGELFF.

This clonotype was recorded many times. The chain recombines TRBV20-1 with TRBJ2-7; 13 bases are a match to TRBD2. This CDR3 is built from 15 residues. Looked up from germline, CDR1 is DFQATT and CDR2 is SNEGSKA (reference sequence). After removal of 1 base from V and 2 bases from J, the junction contained 2 bases not matched to a gene. CDR3 DNA: TGCAGTGCTAGAGTGGGACTAGCGGGAACCTACGAGCAGTACTTC. Its translation is CSARVGLAGTYEQYF.

The sample holds many counts of this clonotype. This chain links TRBV5-1 with TRBJ2-7; no definite D call. The V end lost 4 bases, the J end lost 2 bases, and 10 bases lay between the germline ends. This CDR3 contains 13 residues. Germline assignment: CDR1 SGHRS and CDR2 YFSETQ. The CDR3, as DNA: TGCGCCAGCAGCCTAACGTTAACCTACGAGCAGTACTTC. It translates to CASSLTLTYEQYF. The variable domain in full, completed from reference TRBV5-1 and TRBJ2-7, reads KAGVTQTPRYLIKTRGQQVTLSCSPISGHRSVSWYQQTPGQGLQFLFEYFSETQRNKGNFPGRFSGRQFSNSRSEMNVSTLELGDSALYLCASSLTLTYEQYFGPGTRLTVT.

This clonotype was recorded at least ten times. The V gene is TRBV5-1, the J gene TRBJ1-2, with TRBD1 as a possible D gene (6 bases). Germline V CDR1 and CDR2: SGHRS, YFSETQ. Trimming cost V 2 bases and J 3 bases, with 11 bases left between them. CDR3 size: 14 residues. This CDR3 is CASSLQQGYYGYTF. The CDR3, as DNA: TGCGCCAGCAGCTTACAACAGGGCTACTATGGCTACACCTTC.